This T cell receptor (beta chain) was sequenced during a study of spatial heterogeneity in lung cancer. At the level of the study: Consistently, beta-chain sequences turned up in larger numbers than alpha-chain sequences did.

A few counts support this clonotype. This beta chain lies outside the target of a library built for alpha chains; its clone size means little. Germline V gives CDR1 SQVTM, CDR2 ANQGSEA. Trimming shortened V by 7 bases and J by 5 bases, and 17 bases separated the two germline ends. The CDR3 has 13 residues. The time point here: sample taken at primary tumor resection. The study tagged each TCR cDNA molecule with a unique molecular identifier. TCRdb processed the 5' RACE reads anew with MiXCR; each CDR3 protein has one entry. The sample carries about 570 distinct CDR3 sequences, 30% to 40% recorded once.

The clonotype comes from a male donor with early-stage non-small cell lung cancer. J is TRBJ2-5 and V is TRBV29-1; D is perhaps TRBD2 (7 bases). Here the sequenced sample was normal lung tissue next to the tumor, taken at surgery. The CDR3 sequence is CSALGGARETQYF. CDR3 DNA sequence: TGCAGCGCCCTGGGGGGGGCTAGGGAGACCCAGTACTTC. The full variable domain, in which reference TRBV29-1 and TRBJ2-5 provide the parts outside the CDR3, is SAVISQKPSRDICQRGTSLTIQCQVDSQVTMMFWYRQQPGQSLTLIATANQGSEATYESGFVIDKFPISRPNLTFSTLTVSNMSPEDSSIYLCSALGGARETQYFGPGTRLLVL.